A selection of T cell receptor beta chains follows, all from one sample in a study of shared clonotypes between healthy human individuals. The data were produced by immunoSEQ multiplex PCR, yet TCRdb's version contains in-frame clones alone and is incomplete. This table has roughly 1,800,000 clones, just under 95% appearing once. Material for sequencing was naive CD8+ T cells sorted from blood. These receptors originate from a man aged 18 to 29 in good health. The CDR3 runs from the conserved cysteine through the conserved F or W. Each record gives: D gene, V gene, J gene, clone size, CDR3 protein, CDR3 DNA. The D gene is left open where the match is weak. Clone size appears in some rows only: once, few, many, or a class for an expanded clone.

d_gene: TRBD1; v_gene: TRBV9; j_gene: TRBJ2-1; abundance: .; CDR3aa: CASSAGDRATDEQFF; CDR3nt: TGTGCCAGCAGCGCAGGGGACAGGGCCACAGATGAGCAGTTCTTC
d_gene: TRBD1; v_gene: TRBV4-1; j_gene: TRBJ2-7; abundance: .; CDR3aa: CASSQDRTGEGEQYF; CDR3nt: TGCGCCAGCAGCCAAGATAGGACAGGGGAGGGCGAGCAGTACTTC
d_gene: TRBD1; v_gene: TRBV5-6; j_gene: TRBJ2-7; abundance: .; CDR3aa: CASSLGGQVEQYF; CDR3nt: TGTGCCAGCAGCTTGGGGGGACAGGTCGAGCAGTACTTC
d_gene: .; v_gene: TRBV27; j_gene: TRBJ2-3; abundance: .; CDR3aa: CASSPLKVSPQDTQYF; CDR3nt: TGTGCCAGCAGTCCCCTGAAGGTCTCTCCCCAAGATACGCAGTATTTT
d_gene: .; v_gene: TRBV5-6; j_gene: TRBJ2-5; abundance: .; CDR3aa: CASSYPLEGETQYF; CDR3nt: TGTGCCAGCAGCTATCCACTAGAGGGAGAGACCCAGTACTTC
d_gene: TRBD1; v_gene: TRBV5-4; j_gene: TRBJ2-7; abundance: once; CDR3aa: CASSHTDRVSYEQYF; CDR3nt: TGTGCCAGCAGCCACACTGACAGGGTCTCCTACGAGCAGTACTTC
d_gene: TRBD1; v_gene: TRBV6-5; j_gene: TRBJ2-7; abundance: few; CDR3aa: CASSYSDRGYEQYF; CDR3nt: TGTGCCAGCAGTTACTCGGACAGGGGTTACGAGCAGTACTTC
d_gene: .; v_gene: TRBV9; j_gene: TRBJ2-7; abundance: once; CDR3aa: CASSAPGAELYF; CDR3nt: TGTGCCAGCAGCGCCCCCGGGGCGGAATTGTACTTC
d_gene: .; v_gene: TRBV7-3; j_gene: TRBJ2-3; abundance: .; CDR3aa: CAPGFTDTQYF; CDR3nt: TGTGCCCCGGGTTTCACAGATACGCAGTATTTT
d_gene: .; v_gene: TRBV27; j_gene: TRBJ2-7; abundance: .; CDR3aa: CASSPTASYEQYF; CDR3nt: TGTGCCAGCAGTCCGACAGCAAGCTACGAGCAGTACTTC
d_gene: .; v_gene: TRBV28; j_gene: TRBJ2-5; abundance: .; CDR3aa: CASSPPPGGTQETQYF; CDR3nt: TGTGCCAGCAGTCCTCCCCCCGGGGGTACCCAAGAGACCCAGTACTTC
d_gene: .; v_gene: TRBV30; j_gene: TRBJ1-2; abundance: once; CDR3aa: CAWSVGGSLVEGYTF; CDR3nt: TGTGCCTGGAGTGTAGGCGGGTCGTTGGTTGAAGGCTACACCTTC
d_gene: .; v_gene: TRBV13; j_gene: TRBJ2-5; abundance: .; CDR3aa: CASSGRSSQETQYF; CDR3nt: TGTGCCAGCAGCGGGAGGTCCTCCCAAGAGACCCAGTACTTC
d_gene: .; v_gene: TRBV27; j_gene: TRBJ1-5; abundance: .; CDR3aa: CASSLLGNQPQHF; CDR3nt: TGTGCCAGCAGTTTATTGGGGAATCAGCCCCAGCATTTT
d_gene: .; v_gene: TRBV4-1; j_gene: TRBJ1-1; abundance: .; CDR3aa: CASSQGYRGLNTEAFF; CDR3nt: TGCGCCAGCAGCCAAGGGTATAGGGGACTGAACACTGAAGCTTTCTTT
d_gene: TRBD1; v_gene: TRBV19; j_gene: TRBJ1-5; abundance: .; CDR3aa: CASRAGTERNQPQHF; CDR3nt: TGTGCCAGTAGAGCCGGGACAGAGCGCAATCAGCCCCAGCATTTT
d_gene: .; v_gene: TRBV4-1; j_gene: TRBJ2-7; abundance: .; CDR3aa: CASSHGNSYEQYF; CDR3nt: TGCGCCAGCAGCCATGGCAATTCCTACGAGCAGTACTTC
d_gene: TRBD2; v_gene: TRBV2; j_gene: TRBJ2-7; abundance: .; CDR3aa: CASSEGSSGTYEQYF; CDR3nt: TGTGCCAGCAGTGAGGGTTCTAGCGGAACCTACGAGCAGTACTTC
d_gene: TRBD1; v_gene: TRBV5-1; j_gene: TRBJ2-6; abundance: .; CDR3aa: CASSLDTGTVTSGANVLTF; CDR3nt: TGCGCCAGCAGCTTGGACACCGGGACAGTTACCTCTGGGGCCAACGTCCTGACTTTC
d_gene: TRBD1; v_gene: TRBV28; j_gene: TRBJ2-2; abundance: once; CDR3aa: CASSLDRVGTGELFF; CDR3nt: TGTGCCAGCAGTTTAGACAGGGTTGGCACCGGGGAGCTGTTTTTT
d_gene: .; v_gene: TRBV25-1; j_gene: TRBJ2-7; abundance: .; CDR3aa: CASSELRGVSYEQYF; CDR3nt: TGTGCCAGCAGTGAACTGCGCGGGGTCTCCTACGAGCAGTACTTC
d_gene: .; v_gene: TRBV5-1; j_gene: TRBJ2-7; abundance: .; CDR3aa: CASSSLELPSGEQYF; CDR3nt: TGCGCCAGCAGCTCTCTCGAGCTCCCATCGGGCGAGCAGTACTTC
d_gene: .; v_gene: TRBV6-5; j_gene: TRBJ2-2; abundance: once; CDR3aa: CASSYPSPGELFF; CDR3nt: TGTGCCAGCAGTTACCCCAGTCCCGGGGAGCTGTTTTTT
d_gene: TRBD2; v_gene: TRBV2; j_gene: TRBJ2-3; abundance: .; CDR3aa: CASSEAGEGVADTQYF; CDR3nt: TGTGCCAGCAGTGAAGCGGGGGAGGGAGTCGCAGATACGCAGTATTTT
d_gene: .; v_gene: TRBV5-1; j_gene: TRBJ2-7; abundance: .; CDR3aa: CASSLFPSYEQYF; CDR3nt: TGCGCCAGCAGCCTCTTTCCCTCCTACGAGCAGTACTTC
d_gene: .; v_gene: TRBV5-6; j_gene: TRBJ2-7; abundance: .; CDR3aa: CASSLAGSYEQYF; CDR3nt: TGTGCCAGCAGCTTGGCCGGTAGCTACGAGCAGTACTTC
d_gene: TRBD2; v_gene: TRBV27; j_gene: TRBJ2-2; abundance: .; CDR3aa: CASRGSGGLILGELFF; CDR3nt: TGTGCCAGCAGGGGTAGCGGGGGCCTTATCCTCGGGGAGCTGTTTTTT
d_gene: .; v_gene: TRBV4-3; j_gene: TRBJ2-7; abundance: .; CDR3aa: CASSQTAEGFSYEQYF; CDR3nt: TGCGCCAGCAGCCAAACAGCGGAGGGCTTCTCCTACGAGCAGTACTTC
d_gene: .; v_gene: TRBV9; j_gene: TRBJ1-1; abundance: .; CDR3aa: CASSVKGDENTEAFF; CDR3nt: TGTGCCAGCAGCGTAAAAGGGGACGAAAACACTGAAGCTTTCTTT
d_gene: .; v_gene: TRBV6-1; j_gene: TRBJ2-1; abundance: once; CDR3aa: CASSEPGEAYNEQFF; CDR3nt: TGTGCCAGCAGTGAGCCTGGGGAAGCCTACAATGAGCAGTTCTTC
d_gene: .; v_gene: TRBV5-1; j_gene: TRBJ1-2; abundance: .; CDR3aa: CASSLDRVKGYTF; CDR3nt: TGCGCCAGCAGCTTGGACAGGGTAAAGGGCTACACCTTC